This TCR beta chain derives from a study of multiple sclerosis patients with progressive multifocal leukoencephalopathy. Study findings and constraints: Less diverse TRB repertoires were suggested in most PML patients. The findings' link to JC virus versus immunocompromise remained uncertain.

Specified time point: before natalizumab initiation. V was pared by 5 bases and J by 8 bases, with 13 bases between. Germline-derived CDR1 and CDR2 are MNHNY and SVGAGI (reference sequence). The CDR3 has 13 amino acids. This clone was seen a few times. Its antigen is undetermined. Repertoires were generated with immunoSEQ multiplex PCR, while TCRdb's copy carries only in-frame clones and drops some. The sample contains roughly 31,000 clones, about 91% of which appear only once. The sample consisted of PBMCs. The sequence came from a human donor with multiple sclerosis. The chain links TRBV6-6 to TRBJ2-1; possibly TRBD2 for D (6 bases). In DNA form, the CDR3 reads TGTGCCAGCAGTGCCGGGGAGGCCTATGAGCAGTTCTTC. Encoded protein: CASSAGEAYEQFF.